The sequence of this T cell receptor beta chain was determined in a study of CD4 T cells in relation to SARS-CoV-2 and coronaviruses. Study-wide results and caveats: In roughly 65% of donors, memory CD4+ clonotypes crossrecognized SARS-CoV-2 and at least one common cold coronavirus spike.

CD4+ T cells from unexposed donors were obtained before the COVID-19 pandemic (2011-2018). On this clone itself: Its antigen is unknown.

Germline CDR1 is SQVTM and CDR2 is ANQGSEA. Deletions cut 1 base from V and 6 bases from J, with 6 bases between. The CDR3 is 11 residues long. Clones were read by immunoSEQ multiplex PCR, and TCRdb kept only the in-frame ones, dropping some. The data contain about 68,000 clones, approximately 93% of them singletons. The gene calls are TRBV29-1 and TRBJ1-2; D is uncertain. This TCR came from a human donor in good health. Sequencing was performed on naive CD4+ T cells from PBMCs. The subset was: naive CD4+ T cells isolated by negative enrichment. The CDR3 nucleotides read TGCAGCGTTGAAGTGACGAATGGCTACACCTTC. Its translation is CSVEVTNGYTF.